These 17 T cell receptor beta chains originate from one sample sequenced in a study of CD8 T cells in ankylosing spondylitis. TCRdb ran MiXCR on the 5' RACE reads and lists one entry per CDR3 protein. The table shows approximately 220,000 distinct CDR3 sequences, with around 24% occurring only once. Sequenced input: blood, either unsorted or a sorted T cell fraction (not recorded which). The receptors come from a male donor with ankylosing spondylitis or in good health (not recorded which).

This clonotype was seen once. CDR3 amino acids: CASSLALDSSYEQYF. In nucleotides, the CDR3 is TGCGCCAGCAGCTTGGCTCTGGACAGCTCCTACGAGCAGTACTTC. The chain uses TRBV5-1 and TRBJ2-7, with TRBD1 as a possible D gene (6 bases). CDR1 and CDR2 (germline): SGHRS, YFSETQ. Trimming removed 0 bases from V and 0 bases from J, with 10 bases in between. The CDR3 runs to 15 residues.

This clonotype was seen ten or more times. This chain connects TRBV11-2 to TRBJ2-5; tentatively, D is TRBD1 (5 bases). Trimming shortened V by 2 bases and J by 5 bases, and 9 bases separated the two germline ends. The CDR3 spans 13 residues. Germline V gives CDR1 SGHAT, CDR2 FQNNGV. The DNA of the CDR3 is TGTGCCAGCAGCTTATGGGGCGTGGAGACCCAGTACTTC. Protein: CASSLWGVETQYF.

This clonotype was observed at least ten times. The CDR3 here is CASSRSSGRAAETQYF. The CDR3 nucleotides read TGTGCCAGCAGCAGATCTAGCGGGAGGGCCGCGGAGACCCAGTACTTC. The chain links TRBV12-3 or TRBV12-4 to TRBJ2-5; 12 bases align to TRBD2. The CDR3 contains 16 residues. V lost 6 bases to trimming and J lost 5 bases; unmatched junction nucleotides: 10.

This chain joins TRBV20-1 and TRBJ2-3; 7 bases fit TRBD2. Trimming removed 5 bases from V and 3 bases from J; junction bases left unmatched: 8. The V gene's germline CDR1 is DFQATT and CDR2 SNEGSKA (reference sequence). This CDR3 is built from 14 residues. The DNA of the CDR3 is TGCAGTGCTTTCACCGGGGGAGGGACAGATACGCAGTATTTT. Translated: CSAFTGGGTDTQYF.

In this sample, this clonotype turned up a few times. The J gene is TRBJ2-7, the V gene TRBV29-1; D might be TRBD2 (6 bases). The CDR3 covers 14 residues. The V end was cut by 6 bases, the J end by 0 bases, with 15 bases between. The germline CDR1 and CDR2 sequences are SQVTM and ANQGSEA. CDR3 nucleotide sequence: TGCAGCGTCCGAACGGGAGAAATCTCCTACGAGCAGTACTTC. Amino acid sequence: CSVRTGEISYEQYF.

Many counts were recorded for this clonotype. CDR3 nucleotides: TGTGCCATCAGTGACAGGGTGACGGGCACAGATACGCAGTATTTT. Residues: CAISDRVTGTDTQYF. V usage is TRBV10-3 and J usage is TRBJ2-3, with D possibly matching TRBD1 (5 bases). V lost 3 bases and J lost 1, with 11 bases in between. Germline V lookup: CDR1 ENHRY, CDR2 SYGVKD. The CDR3 runs to 15 residues.

This clonotype was observed a single time. J is TRBJ2-3 and V is TRBV9; TRBD1 aligns across 9 bases. The CDR3 consists of 15 residues. V was pared by 2 bases and J by 4 bases, with 5 bases of the junction left unmatched. Germline V gene sequence: CDR1 SGDLS, CDR2 YYNGEE. The CDR3 coding sequence is TGTGCCAGCAGCGTTTCGGGACAGGGCGCAGATACGCAGTATTTT. Translating it yields CASSVSGQGADTQYF.

The chain links TRBV27 to TRBJ2-7; 8 nucleotides line up with TRBD2. This CDR3 spans 14 amino acids. V lost 8 bases to trimming and J lost 2 bases; unmatched junction nucleotides: 8. Germline V gene lookup returns CDR1 MNHEY and CDR2 SMNVEV (reference sequence). The CDR3 spells CASRTRREAYEQYF. CDR3 nucleotide sequence: TGTGCCAGCCGAACTAGGCGGGAGGCCTACGAGCAGTACTTC.

This clonotype was found many times. This chain joins TRBV4-1 and TRBJ2-2, with TRBD1 matching 7 bases. The CDR3 consists of 17 residues. Trimming at V came to 0 bases and at J to 4 bases, leaving 8 bases not matched to a gene. Germline lookup yields CDR1 MGHRA and CDR2 YSYEKL. The DNA for the CDR3 is TGCGCCAGCAGCCAAGATATTAGGGGGCCGACCACCGGGGAGCTGTTTTTT. Its protein is CASSQDIRGPTTGELFF.

V gene TRBV7-9 combines with J gene TRBJ2-5; no definite D call. The germline V gene has CDR1 SEHNR and CDR2 FQNEAQ (reference sequence). The CDR3 has 13 residues. Trimming cost V 5 bases and J 2 bases, with 9 bases left between them. The CDR3, as DNA: TGTGCCAGCAGCCTGTCTAAGCAAGAGACCCAGTACTTC. It codes for CASSLSKQETQYF. The complete variable domain, with remaining parts taken from reference TRBV7-9 and TRBJ2-5, reads DTGVSQNPRHKITKRGQNVTFRCDPISEHNRLYWYRQTLGQGPEFLTYFQNEAQLEKSRLLSDRFSAERPKGSFSTLEIQRTEQGDSAMYLCASSLSKQETQYFGPGTRLLVL.

This clonotype was observed many times. The chain combines TRBV5-1 with TRBJ2-3, with 7 bases identical to TRBD1. Germline CDR1 SGHRS, CDR2 YFSETQ. Trimming at V came to 4 bases and at J to 0 bases, leaving 2 bases not matched to a gene. This CDR3 region has 14 residues. The CDR3 is CASSPDRSTDTQYF. The CDR3 bases are TGCGCCAGCAGCCCGGACAGGAGCACAGATACGCAGTATTTT.

This clonotype turned up a few times. The V and J genes are TRBV4-3 and TRBJ2-6; weak D call: TRBD2 (5 bases). The CDR3 length is 16 residues. CDR1 and CDR2 (germline): LGHNA, YSLEER. Between the trimmed V and J ends, which lost 0 bases and 4 bases, there was a span of 10 bases. DNA of the CDR3: TGCGCCAGCAGCCAAGATCTCGGGGTAGGGGCCAACGTCCTGACTTTC. Translated: CASSQDLGVGANVLTF.

In this sample, this clonotype turned up many times. CDR3 sequence reads: CASSPTGEYGYTF. CDR3 DNA sequence: TGTGCCAGCAGCCCGACAGGGGAATATGGCTACACCTTC. The J gene is TRBJ1-2, the V gene TRBV7-3; 8 bases match TRBD1. Germline CDR1 is SGHTA and CDR2 is FQGTGA. The junction had 4 bases not matched to a gene; V was cut back by 5 bases and J by 5 bases. The CDR3 covers 13 residues.

This clonotype was seen many times. The chain uses TRBV9 and TRBJ2-2, with 7 bases that match TRBD2. The CDR3 has 17 amino acids. After removal of 4 bases from V and 0 bases from J, the junction contained 9 bases not matched to a gene. CDR1 and CDR2 (germline): SGDLS, YYNGEE. The CDR3 reads CASSQTGSGSNTGELFF. In DNA, the CDR3 is TGTGCCAGCAGCCAGACGGGTAGCGGGTCGAACACCGGGGAGCTGTTTTTT.

This clonotype was found many times. The chain is built from TRBV12-3 or TRBV12-4 and TRBJ2-5, with D hard to call. Trimming took 6 bases from V and 3 from J, leaving 8 bases between them. The CDR3 is made up of 12 amino acids. The CDR3 loop is CASRRVEETQYF. CDR3 bases: TGTGCCAGCAGACGTGTTGAAGAGACCCAGTACTTC.

The gene calls are TRBV20-1 and TRBJ2-1; D is unclear. The CDR3 sequence is 10 residues long. Trimming shortened V by 5 bases and J by 7 bases, and 6 bases separated the two germline ends. Germline CDR1 and CDR2: DFQATT and SNEGSKA (reference sequence). CDR3 sequence reads: CSAPLNEQFF. The CDR3 DNA follows: TGCAGTGCTCCACTAAATGAGCAGTTCTTC.

This clonotype was found many times. The V call is TRBV5-1, the J call TRBJ2-3; the D gene is possibly TRBD1 (6 bases). This CDR3 contains 13 residues. V dropped 4 bases and J dropped 7 bases, with 13 bases sitting between them. Germline CDR1 is SGHRS and CDR2 is YFSETQ. Written as DNA, the CDR3 is TGCGCCAGCAGCCCCTGGGGGCAATATACGCAGTATTTT. As protein: CASSPWGQYTQYF.